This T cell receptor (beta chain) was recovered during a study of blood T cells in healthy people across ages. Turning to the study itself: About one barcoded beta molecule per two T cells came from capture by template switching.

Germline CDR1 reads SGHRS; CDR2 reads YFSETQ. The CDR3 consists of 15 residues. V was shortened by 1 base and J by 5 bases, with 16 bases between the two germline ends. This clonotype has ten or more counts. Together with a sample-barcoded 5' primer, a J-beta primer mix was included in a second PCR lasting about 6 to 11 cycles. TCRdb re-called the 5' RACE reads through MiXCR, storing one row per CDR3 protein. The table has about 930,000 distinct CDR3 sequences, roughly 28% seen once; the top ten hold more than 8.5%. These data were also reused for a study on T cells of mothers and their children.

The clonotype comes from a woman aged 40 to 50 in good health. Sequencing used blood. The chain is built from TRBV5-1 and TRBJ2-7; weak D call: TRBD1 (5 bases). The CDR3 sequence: CASSLLGQGVDEQYF. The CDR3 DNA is TGCGCCAGCAGCTTGTTGGGGCAGGGCGTCGACGAGCAGTACTTC.